The entry below describes one T cell receptor beta chain. Its antigen is not known. The data belong to a study of CXCR3-negative and CXCR3-positive naive CD8 T cells. Study-wide findings and caveats: CXCR3-expressing naive cells carried TRB CDR3s more hydrophobic than those of CXCR3-negative naive cells. For the naive subsets, surface CD5 was similar, and TCR strength was inferred from TRB CDR3 properties.

The method, 5' RACE with UMI labels, was used to prepare the TRB cDNA libraries. For each CDR3 protein, TCRdb gives one entry from its re-call of the 5' RACE reads, without DNA. The sample data list thousands of distinct CDR3 sequences. This CDR3 has 14 residues. Germline V gene sequence: CDR1 SGHDT, CDR2 YYEEEE. The TCR comes from a human donor in good health. Some clones in this sample may be carry-over from other donors' samples. The sequenced sample was naive CXCR3- CD8+ T cells from blood. Subset in this sample: CD45RO-CCR7+CD27+CD95- naive CD8+ T cells lacking CXCR3 (TNR3-). This chain links TRBV5-6 with TRBJ2-2; TCRdb names TRBD1, which stays unverified in the absence of DNA. CDR3: CASRDGGNTGELFF.